Below are 21 T cell receptor beta chains sequenced from a single sample in a study of blood T cell repertoires in COVID-19. Libraries were prepared by immunoSEQ multiplex PCR; TCRdb keeps only in-frame clonotypes and omits some of them. This sample has 250,000 to 300,000 clones, with around 92% found just once. Sequencing was carried out using PBMCs or T cells enriched from blood (not recorded which). The receptors come from a woman in her fifties or sixties who had been exposed to COVID-19.

The chain joins TRBV5-1 to TRBJ2-5; D perhaps matches TRBD2 (6 bases). In germline, CDR1 is SGHRS, CDR2 YFSETQ. Trimming removed 0 bases from V and 4 bases from J, with 25 bases in between. The CDR3 extends over 19 amino acids. Here the CDR3 DNA reads TGCGCCAGCAGCTTGGCCCCATGGGGTCTTGGGGGACTGGCAGAGACCCAGTACTTC. It is translated as CASSLAPWGLGGLAETQYF.

This clone occurred a few times. The chain joins TRBV30 to TRBJ1-1; TRBD1 agrees at 7 bases. With 5 bases clipped from V and 4 bases from J, the junction kept 13 bases outside the gene matches. Germline CDR1 is GTSNPN and CDR2 is SVGIG (reference sequence). The CDR3 is 15 amino acids. CDR3 residues: CAWVPTGRLGTEAFF. The CDR3 DNA sequence: TGTGCCTGGGTCCCGACAGGGAGGCTGGGCACTGAAGCTTTCTTT.

Details on this clone: A read error may produce the germline difference seen at one junction end. This chain links TRBV6-1 with TRBJ1-5; tentatively, D is TRBD1 (5 bases). CDR3 length: 12 amino acids. Germline CDR1 MNHNS, CDR2 SASEGT. This chain's CDR3 is CASSEGSHNRYF. CDR3 coding DNA: TGTGCCAGCAGTGAAGGGTCACACAACAGGTACTTT.

This clone appeared a single time. In DNA form, the CDR3 reads TGCGCCAGCAGCTCTACCGGTAAGACCTACGAGCAGTACTTC. This sequence encodes CASSSTGKTYEQYF. V gene TRBV5-1 combines with J gene TRBJ2-7; D gene uncertain. Per germline, CDR1 SGHRS and CDR2 YFSETQ. The CDR3 loop spans 14 amino acids. Trimming took off 3 bases at V and 2 bases at J, with 12 bases between the two ends.

The V and J genes are TRBV6-5 and TRBJ2-2; a possible D gene is TRBD1 (6 bases). Per the germline V gene, CDR1 is MNHEY and CDR2 is SVGAGI. The CDR3 runs to 15 residues. Trimming cost V 5 bases and J 4 bases, with 14 bases left between them. The CDR3 protein is CASSPTTGITGELFF. As DNA, the CDR3 is TGTGCCAGCAGTCCAACGACAGGAATCACCGGGGAGCTGTTTTTT.

The chain has TRBV28 and TRBJ2-1; maybe TRBD1 (6 bases). The CDR3 covers 16 residues. The V and J ends lost 2 bases and 4 bases respectively, with 15 bases between them. Germline-derived CDR1 and CDR2 are MDHEN and SYDVKM. The DNA of the CDR3 is TGTGCCAGCAGTTTAGGACAGAACAATATTTACAATGAGCAGTTCTTC. Translated, it gives CASSLGQNNIYNEQFF.

The chain couples TRBV19 to TRBJ2-6, with D possibly TRBD2 on 5 matching bases. Germline CDR1 LNHDA, CDR2 SQIVND (reference sequence). V lost 6 bases and J 1 base, leaving 10 bases between the germline ends. CDR3 length: 15 amino acids. CDR3 coding DNA: TGTGCCAGTAGCCCATGGGAGTCTGGGGCCAACGTCCTGACTTTC. Its translation: CASSPWESGANVLTF.

The rearrangement uses TRBV7-6 and TRBJ2-4; D unresolved. The length of the CDR3 is 15 residues. Trimming cost V 5 bases and J 0 bases, with 11 bases left between them. Germline V gene data show CDR1 as SGHVS and CDR2 as FNYEAQ. In DNA, the CDR3 is TGTGCCAGCAGCCAGACTCCCCTAGCCAAAAACATTCAGTACTTC. Amino acids: CASSQTPLAKNIQYF.

This sequence joins TRBV5-1 and TRBJ1-1; D not certain. Per the germline V gene, CDR1 is SGHRS and CDR2 is YFSETQ. CDR3 size: 13 residues. Trimming stripped 4 bases from V and 1 base from J, with 8 bases between. Here the CDR3 reads CASSLLGNTEAFF. The CDR3 bases are TGCGCCAGCAGCCTTCTCGGGAACACTGAAGCTTTCTTT.

The V call is TRBV30, the J call TRBJ2-3, with TRBD2 identical over 8 bases. Germline V gene data show CDR1 as GTSNPN and CDR2 as SVGIG (reference sequence). The J segment lost 9 bases and the V segment lost 3 bases, leaving 5 bases of the junction unmatched. The CDR3 consists of 12 residues. The CDR3 spells CAWSATSGTQYF. CDR3 DNA: TGTGCCTGGAGCGCCACTAGCGGAACGCAGTATTTT.

The chain employs TRBV5-5 and TRBJ1-5; 7 bases align to TRBD1. This CDR3 is built from 15 residues. The germline V gene has CDR1 SGHKS and CDR2 YYEKEE (reference sequence). J lost 6 bases, V lost 0 bases, and 6 bases had no gene match. CDR3 nucleotide sequence: TGTGCCAGCAGCTTGGAGAGACAGGGCACTCAGCCCCAGCATTTT. It is translated as CASSLERQGTQPQHF.

V usage is TRBV19 and J usage is TRBJ1-6; D is possibly TRBD1 (6 bases). Germline-derived CDR1 and CDR2 are LNHDA and SQIVND (reference sequence). The CDR3 consists of 15 residues. Trimming shortened V by 3 bases and J by 5 bases, and 11 bases separated the two germline ends. The CDR3 sequence: CASSIRGSDNSPLHF. In nucleotides, the CDR3 is TGTGCCAGTAGTATCAGGGGTTCTGATAATTCACCCCTCCACTTT. Drawing the rest from reference TRBV19 and TRBJ1-6, the complete variable domain is DGGITQSPKYLFRKEGQNVTLSCEQNLNHDAMYWYRQDPGQGLRLIYYSQIVNDFQKGDIAEGYSVSREKKESFPLTVTSAQKNPTAFYLCASSIRGSDNSPLHFGNGTRLTVT.

The V call is TRBV5-4, the J call TRBJ1-2, with 9 bases identical to TRBD1. The V gene's germline CDR1 is SGHNT and CDR2 YYREEE (reference sequence). Losses at the gene ends were 2 bases for V and 0 bases for J; bases not matched to a gene: 8. CDR3 length equals 17 residues. For the CDR3, the DNA is TGTGCCAGCAGCTTCCAGGGACAGGGCCCTTCTAACTATGGCTACACCTTC. This translates into CASSFQGQGPSNYGYTF.

The rearrangement joins TRBV4-2 to TRBJ1-2; 11 nucleotides agree with TRBD1. This CDR3 is 15 amino acids long. Trimming cost V 3 bases and J 3 bases; bases outside gene matches: 3. Germline values: CDR1 LGHNA, CDR2 YNFKEQ. The CDR3 region is CASSQPGQGDYGYTF. The CDR3 bases are TGTGCCAGCAGCCAGCCGGGACAGGGGGACTATGGCTACACCTTC.

V gene TRBV29-1 combines with J gene TRBJ2-1; 7 nucleotides align to TRBD1. Germline values: CDR1 SQVTM, CDR2 ANQGSEA. V gave up 7 bases and J gave up 7 bases; unmatched junction bases: 10. The CDR3 has 13 residues. CDR3 residues: CSASGTAPNEQFF. The CDR3 DNA follows: TGCAGCGCTTCCGGGACAGCCCCAAATGAGCAGTTCTTC.

V gene TRBV10-3 combines with J gene TRBJ2-2; 12 positions match TRBD2. The germline V gene encodes CDR1 ENHRY and CDR2 SYGVKD. The CDR3 has 19 amino acids. Unmatched junction bases numbered 10, after V lost 4 bases and J lost 1 base. Here the CDR3 DNA reads TGTGCCATCAGTGTGTGGACTAGCGGGAAAAAAGGGAACACCGGGGAGCTGTTTTTT. Its protein product is CAISVWTSGKKGNTGELFF.

The gene calls are TRBV3-1 (or the pseudogene TRBV3-2) and TRBJ1-1; D remains ambiguous. V lost 4 bases to trimming and J lost 4 bases, with 16 bases between them. Per germline, CDR1 LGHDT and CDR2 YNNKEL (reference sequence). CDR3 size: 15 residues. CDR3 nucleotides: TGTGCCAGCAGCCGAGGAGAGGGAGTCGGCACTGAAGCTTTCTTT. Encoded protein: CASSRGEGVGTEAFF.

The rearrangement links TRBV5-1 to TRBJ2-7, with 7 positions matching TRBD2. Germline CDR1 reads SGHRS; CDR2 reads YFSETQ. CDR3 length equals 14 residues. V was clipped by 0 bases and J by 5 bases; unmatched bases: 5. The DNA of the CDR3 is TGCGCCAGCAGCTTGGGGCGAACTAGCGACGAGCAGTACTTC. Protein sequence: CASSLGRTSDEQYF.

The CDR3 is CASSVPGMNTEAFF. CDR3 nucleotides: TGTGCCAGCAGCGTCCCGGGGATGAACACTGAAGCTTTCTTT. This sequence joins TRBV27 and TRBJ1-1; D remains unclear. CDR1 and CDR2 (germline): MNHEY, SMNVEV (reference sequence). This CDR3 has 14 residues. The germline V and J ends were trimmed by 6 bases and 0 bases, with 11 bases remaining between them.

This chain uses TRBV4-1 with TRBJ2-1; 10 nucleotides agree with TRBD1. CDR3 length equals 15 residues. Germline-derived CDR1 and CDR2 are MGHRA and YSYEKL. V lost 0 bases and J lost 6; bases outside the gene matches: 2. The CDR3 DNA reads TGCGCCAGCAGCCAAGAGGGGACAGGGGCCAATGAGCAGTTCTTC. Protein sequence: CASSQEGTGANEQFF.

The V and J genes are TRBV5-1 and TRBJ1-4, with TRBD1 matching 8 bases. Germline V gene data show CDR1 as SGHRS and CDR2 as YFSETQ. V lost 4 bases and J lost 5; bases outside the gene matches: 4. CDR3 length: 14 residues. In DNA, the CDR3 is TGCGCCAGCAGCGTAGGGACAGGCAATGAAAAACTGTTTTTT. Translating it yields CASSVGTGNEKLFF.